The clone carrying this TCR beta chain was counted many times. Its antigen remains unknown. This entry belongs to a study of T cell repertoires in cytomegalovirus infection. Study details: From public TCR beta signatures came an indication of both CMV infection and matching HLA type.

The germline V gene encodes CDR1 SGHTA and CDR2 FQGNSA. Between the trimmed V and J ends, which lost 1 base and 13 bases, there was a span of 10 bases. This CDR3 spans 11 amino acids. Study observations and caveats: The study found HLA-C-restricted CMV-specific TCR beta clonotypes dominating the ex vivo response.

Using its own MiXCR run on the reads, TCRdb lists one record per CDR3 protein. The table lists some 940,000 distinct CDR3 sequences, around 30% of them singletons. The source material was cultured CD8+ T cells from PBMCs, sampled from culture after CMV antigen stimulation. The source is a human donor in good health (CMV status not recorded). Some clones in this sample may be carry-over from other donors' samples. The J gene is TRBJ1-2, the V gene TRBV7-2, with no clear D. The DNA for the CDR3 is TGTGCCAGCAGCTTAGGTCAGATTGCCACCTTC. The encoded protein is CASSLGQIATF.